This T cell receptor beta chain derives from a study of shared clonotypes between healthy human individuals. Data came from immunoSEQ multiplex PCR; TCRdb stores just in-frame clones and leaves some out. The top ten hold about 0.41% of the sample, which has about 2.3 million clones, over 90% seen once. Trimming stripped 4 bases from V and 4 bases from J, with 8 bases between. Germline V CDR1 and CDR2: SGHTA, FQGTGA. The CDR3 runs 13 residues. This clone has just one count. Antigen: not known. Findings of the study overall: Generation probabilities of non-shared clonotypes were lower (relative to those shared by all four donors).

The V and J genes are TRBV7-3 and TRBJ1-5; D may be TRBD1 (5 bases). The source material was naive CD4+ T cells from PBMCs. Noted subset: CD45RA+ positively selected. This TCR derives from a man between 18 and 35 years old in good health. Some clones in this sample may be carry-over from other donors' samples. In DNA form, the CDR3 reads TGTGCCAGCAGCTCGGGGGTTAATCAGCCCCAGCATTTT. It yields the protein CASSSGVNQPQHF.